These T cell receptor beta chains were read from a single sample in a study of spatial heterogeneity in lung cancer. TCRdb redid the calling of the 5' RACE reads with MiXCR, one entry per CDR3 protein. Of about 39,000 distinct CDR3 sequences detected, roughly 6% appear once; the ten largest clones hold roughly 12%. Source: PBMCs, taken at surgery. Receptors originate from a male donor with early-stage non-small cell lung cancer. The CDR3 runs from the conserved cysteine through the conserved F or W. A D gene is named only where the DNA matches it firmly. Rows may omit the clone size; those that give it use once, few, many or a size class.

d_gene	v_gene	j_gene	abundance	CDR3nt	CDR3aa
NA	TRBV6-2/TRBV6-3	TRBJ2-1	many	TGTGCCAGCAGTTACGGACCCCTTGAGCAGTTCTTC	CASSYGPLEQFF
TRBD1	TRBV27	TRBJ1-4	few	TGTGCCAGCAGTTTGCTCAGGGGACAGAGTTCGGAAAAACTGTTTTTT	CASSLLRGQSSEKLFF
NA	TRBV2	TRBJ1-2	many	TGTGCCAGCAGGGCCCTCCGGGAGAGTAACTATGGCTACACCTTC	CASRALRESNYGYTF
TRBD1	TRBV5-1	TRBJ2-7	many	TGCGCCAGCAGCTTGGTGGGACAGGGCGACTACGAGCAGTACTTC	CASSLVGQGDYEQYF
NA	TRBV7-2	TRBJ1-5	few	TGTGCCAGCAGCTTAGCGAACAGTTACAATCAGCCCCAGCATTTT	CASSLANSYNQPQHF
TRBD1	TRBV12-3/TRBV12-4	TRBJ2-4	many	TGTGCCAGCAGCCAGACAGGGGGCGCCAAAAACATTCAGTACTTC	CASSQTGGAKNIQYF
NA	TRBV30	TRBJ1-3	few	TGTGCCTGGGATGTGGCTGGAAACACCATATATTTT	CAWDVAGNTIYF
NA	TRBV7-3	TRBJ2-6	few	TGTGCCAGCAGCTTAGTAGGGGGTTGGGACTCTGGGGCCAACGTCCTGACTTTC	CASSLVGGWDSGANVLTF
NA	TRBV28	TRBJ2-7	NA	TGTGCCAGCAGTTCGAGGGACAAGTCCTACGAGCAGTACTTC	CASSSRDKSYEQYF
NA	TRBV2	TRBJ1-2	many	TGTGCCAGTCAGGACTATGGCTACACCTTC	CASQDYGYTF
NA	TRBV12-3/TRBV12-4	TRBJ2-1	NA	TGTGCCAGCAGTTTAGGGGACTCCTACAATGAGCAGTTCTTC	CASSLGDSYNEQFF
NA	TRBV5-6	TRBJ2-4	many	TGTGCCAGCAGCACCCCGGCCCTAGGGGCTGGAAACATTCAGTACTTC	CASSTPALGAGNIQYF
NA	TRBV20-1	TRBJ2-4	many	TGCAGTGCTAGAGACCGCCCGGGGGGCATAGCCAAAAACATTCAGTACTTC	CSARDRPGGIAKNIQYF
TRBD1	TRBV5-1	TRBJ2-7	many	TGCGCCAGCAGCTTGGCGCGGACAGGGAAGTCCTACGAGCAGTACTTC	CASSLARTGKSYEQYF
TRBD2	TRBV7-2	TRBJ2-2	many	TGTGCCAGCAGCTTAGGTCTAATAACCGGGGGGGCACTAACCGGGGAGCTGTTTTTT	CASSLGLITGGALTGELFF
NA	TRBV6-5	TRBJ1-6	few	TGTGCCAGCAGTTACTCTCAAAGGTCGAAGTGGCGGAATTCACCCCTCCACTTT	CASSYSQRSKWRNSPLHF
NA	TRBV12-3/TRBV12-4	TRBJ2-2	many	TGTGCCAGCACGGAACCTAACACCGGGGAGCTGTTTTTT	CASTEPNTGELFF
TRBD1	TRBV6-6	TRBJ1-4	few	TGTGCCAGCAGTGACACGACAGGGTCAACTGAAAAACTGTTTTTT	CASSDTTGSTEKLFF
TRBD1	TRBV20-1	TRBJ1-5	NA	TGCAGTGCTAGGAGCGGGACAGGGAGCAATCAGCCCCAGCATTTT	CSARSGTGSNQPQHF
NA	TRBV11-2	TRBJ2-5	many	TGTGCCAGCAGCGTGGGCGCGGGAGAGACCCAGTACTTC	CASSVGAGETQYF
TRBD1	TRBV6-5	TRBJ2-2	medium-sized	TGTGCCAGCAAGAAGAGACAGGGGGCCTATGAGAACACCGGGGAGCTGTTTTTT	CASKKRQGAYENTGELFF
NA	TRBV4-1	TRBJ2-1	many	TGCGCCAGCAGCCAAGATGTGCGACTCCGGGAGCAGTTCTTC	CASSQDVRLREQFF
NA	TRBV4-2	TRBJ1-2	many	TGTGCCAGCAGCCGGGAGACGACGTTGGGCGGCTATGGCTACACCTTC	CASSRETTLGGYGYTF
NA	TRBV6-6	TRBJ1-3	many	TGTGCCAGCAGTTCCGCCAGGTCTGGAAACACCATATATTTT	CASSSARSGNTIYF
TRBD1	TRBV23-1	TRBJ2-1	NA	TGCGCCAGCAGTCAAAGGTCGGCCGATGCCCGACAGGGGCCCTACAATGAGCAGTTCTTC	CASSQRSADARQGPYNEQFF
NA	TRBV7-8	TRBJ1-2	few	TGTGCCAGCAGCTCGGGGTTGAACGAAGGCTACACCTTC	CASSSGLNEGYTF
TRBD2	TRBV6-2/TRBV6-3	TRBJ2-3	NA	TGTGCCAGCAACCCGGACTGGGCTAGCGGACTTCGCCTTGGTACGCAGTATTTT	CASNPDWASGLRLGTQYF
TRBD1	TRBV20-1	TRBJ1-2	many	TGCAGTGCTAGGGCCGGGACAGCGGGGTATGGCTACACCTTC	CSARAGTAGYGYTF
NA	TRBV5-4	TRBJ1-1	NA	TGTGCCAGCAGCTTGGCCAGGGCGAACACTGAAGCTTTCTTT	CASSLARANTEAFF
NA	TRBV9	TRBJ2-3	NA	TGTGCCAGCAGCGTGGACAGTTATAGCACAGATACGCAGTATTTT	CASSVDSYSTDTQYF
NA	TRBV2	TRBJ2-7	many	TGTGCCAGTATGTCGACACTCGAGCAGTACTTC	CASMSTLEQYF
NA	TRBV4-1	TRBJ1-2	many	TGCGCCAGCAGCCTCTTAGATAGGGCGGGCTACACCTTC	CASSLLDRAGYTF
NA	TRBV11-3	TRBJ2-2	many	TGTGCCAGCAGCTTAGTGACACTAGCTATGAACACCGGGGAGCTGTTTTTT	CASSLVTLAMNTGELFF
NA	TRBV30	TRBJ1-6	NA	TGTGCCTGGGACAGGACTAATTCACCCCTCCACTTT	CAWDRTNSPLHF
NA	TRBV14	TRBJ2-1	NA	TGTGCCAGCAGCCAAGTCCGTCTAAGCGCTGAGCAGTTCTTC	CASSQVRLSAEQFF
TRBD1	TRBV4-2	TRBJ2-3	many	TGTGCCAGCAGCCAAGGCGGCAGGGGGCTTATAGGTACAGATACGCAGTATTTT	CASSQGGRGLIGTDTQYF
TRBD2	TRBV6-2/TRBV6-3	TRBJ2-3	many	TGTGCCAGCAGACCCAGGACTAGCGGGGGGGCAGATACGCAGTATTTT	CASRPRTSGGADTQYF